This T cell receptor (beta chain) was found in a study of blood T cell repertoires in COVID-19. Study details: T cells, B-cell-depleted T cells, or PBMCs provided the cDNA or gDNA that served as material.

Authors' methods: From reference gene primer amplification, estimates of nucleated cell counts were derived. Profiling relied on immunoSEQ multiplex PCR, and the TCRdb table lists in-frame clones only, not all of them. V and J calls plus clone size are reproduced from that table; the DNA served to infer D and trimming. The table records 110,000 or so clones, 85% of them present only once. The trim removed 5 bases at V and 4 bases at J, leaving 2 bases unmatched. The length of the CDR3 is 15 residues. The germline gives CDR1 PRHDT, CDR2 FYEKMQ (reference sequence). The chain links TRBV13 to TRBJ2-3; 14 bases are a match to TRBD2. Sequencing used peripheral blood. The clonotype was recovered from a human donor in a cohort sampled during active COVID-19. CDR3 residues: CASSPTSGGADTQYF. In nucleotides, the CDR3 is TGTGCCAGCAGCCCGACTAGCGGGGGGGCAGATACGCAGTATTTT.